Described below is a single T cell receptor (beta chain) sequence and its context. The data were taken from a study of blood T cell repertoires in COVID-19. About the study: COVID-19 samples, acute and convalescent, were from the United States, Italy and Spain. Sample material is recorded as cDNA or gDNA derived from T cells, B-cell-depleted T cells, or PBMCs.

As handled by the study authors: Cell counts per sample came from amplifying reference gene primers. The protocol was immunoSEQ multiplex PCR, while the TCRdb copy is restricted to in-frame clones and leaves out a portion. Clone size and V and J calls were adopted from that table, with D and trimming inferred from the DNA. The data show some 150,000 clones, 80% to 90% seen once. Germline V gene lookup returns CDR1 SSHAT and CDR2 FNYEAQ (reference sequence). This CDR3 is 16 amino acids long. V was clipped by 5 bases and J by 5 bases; unmatched bases: 6. This TCR derives from a human donor in a cohort sampled during active COVID-19. This chain joins TRBV7-7 and TRBJ2-2, with TRBD2 identical over 12 bases. What was sequenced was peripheral blood. The CDR3: CASSVATSGGTGELFF. The CDR3 coding sequence is TGTGCCAGCAGCGTCGCGACTAGCGGGGGAACCGGGGAGCTGTTTTTT.